The 30 T cell receptor beta chains presented below share a single source sample, sequenced in a study of cytomegalovirus exposure and HLA in healthy donors. Researchers ran the PCR with 60 Vbeta and 13 Jbeta primers. Libraries were prepared by immunoSEQ multiplex PCR; TCRdb keeps only in-frame clonotypes and omits some of them. The table lists 100,000 to 150,000 clones, about three quarters of them singletons. The sample was PBMCs. These receptors were taken from a female donor in good health and CMV-seronegative.

A single count supports this clone. The chain uses TRBV11-3 and TRBJ2-7; 8 bases fit TRBD1. V gave up 2 bases and J gave up 7 bases; unmatched junction bases: 7. The CDR3 is made up of 14 amino acids. Germline CDR1 and CDR2: SGHNT and YENEEA. The CDR3 loop reads CASSLRSGGSEQYF. The DNA of the CDR3 is TGTGCCAGCAGCTTACGATCAGGGGGCAGTGAGCAGTACTTC.

The CDR3 DNA reads TGTGCCAGCAGCCGAGGAGCTAGCGGCTTCCGGGCCCAGTACTTC. The encoded protein is CASSRGASGFRAQYF. This chain links TRBV5-6 with TRBJ2-5; 7 nucleotides line up with TRBD2. J gave up 9 bases and V 4 bases, and 15 bases lay outside the gene matches. CDR1 and CDR2 (germline): SGHDT, YYEEEE. This CDR3 spans 15 amino acids.

The V and J genes are TRBV7-2 and TRBJ2-1; TRBD2 aligns across 10 bases. Germline V gene lookup returns CDR1 SGHTA and CDR2 FQGNSA. The CDR3 is made up of 15 amino acids. The ends lost 5 bases at V and 3 bases at J; junction bases unmatched: 4. The CDR3 DNA reads TGTGCCAGCAGCCAGCTAGCGGGAGACTACAATGAGCAGTTCTTC. Its protein is CASSQLAGDYNEQFF.

V gene TRBV6-5 combines with J gene TRBJ2-5, with 11 positions matching TRBD2. After removal of 7 bases from V and 3 bases from J, the junction contained 4 bases not matched to a gene. This CDR3 is 14 amino acids long. Germline V lookup: CDR1 MNHEY, CDR2 SVGAGI. DNA of the CDR3: TGTGCCAGCACCGTGACTAGCGGGAAAGAGACCCAGTACTTC. It yields the protein CASTVTSGKETQYF.

A single count supports this clone. The CDR3 nucleotides read TGTGCCAGCAGCTTCCTTAGCGGCTACACAGATACGCAGTATTTT. It is translated as CASSFLSGYTDTQYF. The chain combines TRBV7-2 with TRBJ2-3; TRBD2 might be the D (6 bases). Per germline, CDR1 SGHTA and CDR2 FQGNSA. CDR3 length: 15 amino acids. V dropped 3 bases and J dropped 2 bases, with 12 bases sitting between them.

The chain joins TRBV30 to TRBJ2-5; D possibly corresponds to TRBD1 (5 bases). The length of the CDR3 is 12 residues. Germline V gives CDR1 GTSNPN, CDR2 SVGIG (reference sequence). V lost 4 bases to trimming and J lost 0 bases, with 6 bases between them. As DNA, the CDR3 is TGTGCCTGGAAGGGGAACCAAGAGACCCAGTACTTC. Translated, it gives CAWKGNQETQYF.

V gene TRBV7-6 combines with J gene TRBJ1-5, with D possibly being TRBD1 (6 bases). Trimming took 5 bases from V and 8 from J, leaving 22 bases between them. Germline V gives CDR1 SGHVS, CDR2 FNYEAQ. The CDR3 length is 16 residues. The CDR3 DNA sequence: TGTGCCAGCAGCCCGCAGACAGGCCGGATAGTAAAGCCCCAGCATTTT. Translation gives CASSPQTGRIVKPQHF.

In this sample, this clone turned up a few times. This chain joins TRBV6-7 and TRBJ2-7; D perhaps matches TRBD1 (6 bases). TRBV6-7 belongs to the ORF category, with a function that is uncertain. The length of the CDR3 is 19 residues. V was clipped by 2 bases and J by 4 bases, with 27 bases between them. CDR3 protein: CASSYDWGHQKPAAYEQYF. The CDR3 DNA is TGTGCCAGCAGTTACGATTGGGGACACCAAAAGCCAGCGGCATACGAGCAGTACTTC.

The chain combines TRBV19 with TRBJ2-1; weak D call: TRBD2 (5 bases). The CDR3 covers 14 residues. Germline V gives CDR1 LNHDA, CDR2 SQIVND (reference sequence). The V end lost 3 bases, the J end lost 5 bases, and 11 bases lay between the germline ends. CDR3 in amino acids: CASSIRSGHNEQFF. The CDR3 nucleotides are TGTGCCAGTAGTATTAGGAGCGGCCACAATGAGCAGTTCTTC.

The chain combines TRBV5-4 with TRBJ1-1; D ambiguous. The germline V and J ends were trimmed by 2 bases and 6 bases, with 11 bases remaining between them. Germline CDR1 reads SGHNT; CDR2 reads YYREEE (reference sequence). This CDR3 has 13 residues. The CDR3 loop is CASSFRSRAEAFF. The CDR3 DNA reads as TGTGCCAGCAGCTTTAGGTCGAGGGCTGAAGCTTTCTTT.

The rearrangement links TRBV12-5 to TRBJ1-3, with 7 bases matching TRBD1. Germline CDR1 reads LGHNT; CDR2 reads FRNRAP. Trimming cost V 7 bases and J 1 base; bases outside gene matches: 10. The CDR3 has 16 amino acids. The chain's CDR3 is CASVQDRAPSGNTIYF. The CDR3, as DNA: TGTGCTAGTGTTCAAGACAGGGCCCCTTCTGGAAACACCATATATTTT.

The rearrangement joins TRBV5-4 to TRBJ2-2; 10 positions match TRBD2. Trimming took 4 bases from V and 3 from J; bases not matched to a gene: 9. The CDR3 loop spans 17 amino acids. The germline CDR1 and CDR2 sequences are SGHNT and YYREEE (reference sequence). The CDR3 here is CASSRGLAGVDTGELFF. The CDR3 bases are TGTGCCAGCAGCCGCGGCCTAGCGGGAGTCGACACCGGGGAGCTGTTTTTT.

The rearrangement links TRBV15 to TRBJ1-2; no clear D. Germline values: CDR1 LNHNV, CDR2 YYDKDF (reference sequence). The CDR3 consists of 18 residues. The V gene lost 5 bases and the J gene lost 2 bases, with 24 bases spanning the gap. In nucleotides, the CDR3 is TGTGCCACCAGCGAGGGCGGGGTCCAGTTCTCGACAAACTATGGCTACACCTTC. It encodes CATSEGGVQFSTNYGYTF.

J is TRBJ2-1 and V is TRBV5-4, with D hard to call. The germline gives CDR1 SGHNT, CDR2 YYREEE (reference sequence). Between the trimmed V and J ends, which lost 4 bases and 7 bases, there was a span of 18 bases. This CDR3 comprises 15 residues. The CDR3 coding sequence is TGTGCCAGCAGCGCACCGGCTCCGACTGAGAATGAGCAGTTCTTC. Protein sequence: CASSAPAPTENEQFF.

The rearrangement joins TRBV4-1 to TRBJ2-1; TRBD2 matches at 13 bases. Germline assignment: CDR1 MGHRA and CDR2 YSYEKL. The CDR3 extends over 17 amino acids. V was clipped by 2 bases and J by 5 bases; unmatched bases: 6. The CDR3 here is CASSQPPLAGGNNEQFF. The DNA of the CDR3 is TGCGCCAGCAGCCAACCCCCACTAGCGGGAGGGAACAATGAGCAGTTCTTC.

The V gene is TRBV7-9, the J gene TRBJ2-3; 7 bases match TRBD2. This CDR3 region has 14 residues. V lost 4 bases and J lost 6; bases outside the gene matches: 7. Germline lookup yields CDR1 SEHNR and CDR2 FQNEAQ (reference sequence). CDR3 loop: CASSSSEGGDTQYF. The CDR3 DNA sequence: TGTGCCAGCAGCTCCTCAGAGGGAGGGGATACGCAGTATTTT.

This clone has more than one count but fewer than ten. This chain uses TRBV27 with TRBJ2-7; 7 bases are a match to TRBD2. CDR1 is MNHEY, CDR2 SMNVEV, per germline (reference sequence). The CDR3 length is 14 residues. V was pared by 6 bases and J by 1 base, with 6 bases of the junction left unmatched. CDR3 region: CASSLFGGSYEQYF. CDR3 DNA: TGTGCCAGCAGCCTGTTCGGGGGGTCCTACGAGCAGTACTTC.

The chain combines TRBV5-1 with TRBJ2-2; 9 nucleotides match TRBD1. Germline assignment: CDR1 SGHRS and CDR2 YFSETQ. This CDR3 spans 14 amino acids. Germline trimming cut 5 bases from V and 6 bases from J; bases unmatched to any gene: 5. The CDR3 region is CASRQGALAGELFF. DNA for the CDR3: TGCGCCAGCAGACAGGGGGCTCTCGCCGGGGAGCTGTTTTTT.

The CDR3 region has the DNA TGCGCCAGCAGCCAAGATGGAGGGAGGCCCGCCTACGAGCAGTACTTC. Its protein product is CASSQDGGRPAYEQYF. V is TRBV4-1 and J is TRBJ2-7; TRBD2 might be the D (6 bases). CDR1 and CDR2 (germline): MGHRA, YSYEKL. The CDR3 totals 16 residues. V was shortened by 0 bases and J by 2 bases, with 14 bases between the two germline ends.

The chain combines TRBV2 with TRBJ2-1; TRBD1 aligns across 9 bases. Germline CDR1 and CDR2: SNHLY and FYNNEI. The junction had 5 bases not matched to a gene; V was cut back by 11 bases and J by 3 bases. This CDR3 region has 13 residues. DNA for the CDR3: TGTGCCGGAAGACAGGGGGTCTACAATGAGCAGTTCTTC. Protein: CAGRQGVYNEQFF.

Turning to this clone: This sample includes further DNA sequences coding for the same CDR3. The CDR3 spells CASSPDRGYGYTF. The CDR3 DNA sequence: TGTGCCAGCTCACCCGACCGAGGGTATGGCTACACCTTC. V is TRBV18 and J is TRBJ1-2; no firm D call. This CDR3 spans 13 amino acids. The V and J ends lost 3 bases and 5 bases respectively, with 10 bases between them. Germline V lookup: CDR1 KGHSH, CDR2 LQKENI.

The CDR3 DNA sequence: TGTGCCTGGAGTCGGACTAGCGGGAGGAACACCGGGGAGCTGTTTTTT. Its translation: CAWSRTSGRNTGELFF. The V gene is TRBV30, the J gene TRBJ2-2; 13 bases are a match to TRBD2. Germline V gene sequence: CDR1 GTSNPN, CDR2 SVGIG (reference sequence). CDR3 length: 16 residues. V was clipped by 2 bases and J by 1 base; unmatched bases: 1.

This clone has only one observation. J is TRBJ2-7 and V is TRBV10-2; TRBD2 is a possible D gene (6 bases). The V end was cut by 2 bases, the J end by 5 bases, with 19 bases between. The CDR3 consists of 16 residues. Germline V gene data show CDR1 as WSHSY and CDR2 as SAAADI. CDR3 region: CASSEIPGLTSHEQYF. In DNA form, the CDR3 reads TGCGCCAGCAGTGAGATTCCGGGACTCACGAGCCACGAGCAGTACTTC.

The chain has TRBV19 and TRBJ1-1; perhaps TRBD1 as D (5 bases). The CDR3 is 13 residues long. Germline values: CDR1 LNHDA, CDR2 SQIVND (reference sequence). The V end lost 4 bases, the J end lost 5 bases, and 11 bases lay between the germline ends. The CDR3 loop reads CASSRAGGTEAFF. For the CDR3, the DNA is TGTGCCAGTAGTAGAGCCGGGGGAACTGAAGCTTTCTTT. Full variable domain (missing parts from reference TRBV19 and TRBJ1-1): DGGITQSPKYLFRKEGQNVTLSCEQNLNHDAMYWYRQDPGQGLRLIYYSQIVNDFQKGDIAEGYSVSREKKESFPLTVTSAQKNPTAFYLCASSRAGGTEAFFGQGTRLTVV.

This clone appeared once. The J gene is TRBJ2-1, the V gene TRBV28; D is unresolved. V lost 6 bases to trimming and J lost 8 bases, with 5 bases between them. Germline V gene data show CDR1 as MDHEN and CDR2 as SYDVKM. The CDR3 has 10 amino acids. The CDR3 DNA reads as TGTGCCAGCAGGAGCGATGAGCAGTTCTTC. Translation: CASRSDEQFF.

V gene TRBV19 combines with J gene TRBJ2-7, with 9 positions matching TRBD1. The CDR3 contains 15 residues. Per the germline V gene, CDR1 is LNHDA and CDR2 is SQIVND (reference sequence). Unmatched junction bases numbered 7, after V lost 4 bases and J lost 3 bases. The CDR3 spells CASSTPRTGDYEQYF. The CDR3 DNA sequence: TGTGCCAGTAGTACCCCCCGGACAGGGGACTACGAGCAGTACTTC.

In DNA, the CDR3 is TGTGCCAGCAGCTCACCCGGGGGAGATACGCAGTATTTT. As protein: CASSSPGGDTQYF. The rearrangement links TRBV5-6 to TRBJ2-3; the D gene is possibly TRBD2 (6 bases). Germline CDR1 is SGHDT and CDR2 is YYEEEE. The CDR3 has 13 amino acids. Trimming left V 3 bases short and J 5 bases short, with 10 bases between.

V is TRBV5-4 and J is TRBJ2-7, with a possible D match to TRBD1 (5 bases). V lost 4 bases and J 11 bases, leaving 16 bases between the germline ends. This CDR3 spans 12 amino acids. Germline assignment: CDR1 SGHNT and CDR2 YYREEE (reference sequence). Written as DNA, the CDR3 is TGTGCCAGCAGCCCCCTCGAAGGGGTTGAGTACTTC. Translating it yields CASSPLEGVEYF. The variable domain in full, completed from reference TRBV5-4 and TRBJ2-7, reads ETGVTQSPTHLIKTRGQQVTLRCSSQSGHNTVSWYQQALGQGPQFIFQYYREEENGRGNFPPRFSGLQFPNYSSELNVNALELDDSALYLCASSPLEGVEYFGPGTRLTVT.

The chain couples TRBV9 to TRBJ2-1; 8 nucleotides match TRBD2. The junction had 6 bases not matched to a gene; V was cut back by 4 bases and J by 3 bases. Germline values: CDR1 SGDLS, CDR2 YYNGEE. This CDR3 is built from 15 residues. Here the CDR3 DNA reads TGTGCCAGCAGCACACTAGCGGAAAACTACAATGAGCAGTTCTTC. Protein: CASSTLAENYNEQFF.

J is TRBJ2-3 and V is TRBV5-6; 8 bases map to TRBD2. Per germline, CDR1 SGHDT and CDR2 YYEEEE. The CDR3 contains 16 residues. The V and J ends lost 4 bases and 4 bases, in that order; junction bases with no gene match: 11. The chain's CDR3 is CASSSRLARGADTQYF. Here the CDR3 DNA reads TGTGCCAGCAGCAGCCGACTAGCGCGGGGCGCAGATACGCAGTATTTT. The entire variable domain, with the rest obtained from reference TRBV5-6 and TRBJ2-3, is as follows: DAGVTQSPTHLIKTRGQQVTLRCSPKSGHDTVSWYQQALGQGPQFIFQYYEEEERQRGNFPDRFSGHQFPNYSSELNVNALLLGDSALYLCASSSRLARGADTQYFGPGTRLTVL.